Presented here are 4 T cell receptor beta chains from one specimen sequenced in a study of cytomegalovirus exposure and HLA in healthy donors. 60 Vbeta and 13 Jbeta primers were used in PCR. Assay: immunoSEQ multiplex PCR; the TCRdb copy retains only in-frame clones and omits some. The sample yields 150,000 to 200,000 clones, 75% to 80% seen once. Material for sequencing was PBMCs. Receptors were obtained from a woman in her 50s in good health and CMV-seropositive.

The CDR3 sequence: CASSRSGSGTDTQYF. CDR3 nucleotide sequence: TGTGCCAGTAGTAGGAGCGGGAGTGGGACAGATACGCAGTATTTT. The chain employs TRBV19 and TRBJ2-3; 8 nucleotides agree with TRBD2. The CDR3 has 15 amino acids. The V gene end was trimmed by 4 bases and the J gene end by 3 bases; junction bases not matched to a gene: 6. Germline loops: CDR1 LNHDA, CDR2 SQIVND (reference sequence). Full variable domain (remainder filled in from reference TRBV19 and TRBJ2-3): DGGITQSPKYLFRKEGQNVTLSCEQNLNHDAMYWYRQDPGQGLRLIYYSQIVNDFQKGDIAEGYSVSREKKESFPLTVTSAQKNPTAFYLCASSRSGSGTDTQYFGPGTRLTVL.

The chain recombines TRBV7-8 with TRBJ2-3, with D perhaps TRBD2 (6 bases). The length of the CDR3 is 13 residues. V dropped 8 bases and J dropped 4 bases, with 13 bases sitting between them. The germline V gene has CDR1 SGHVS and CDR2 FQNEAQ. Here the CDR3 DNA reads TGTGCCAGCGGGGCGGCGGGACCAGATACGCAGTATTTT. Its translation is CASGAAGPDTQYF.

The chain combines TRBV5-1 with TRBJ1-4, with 8 bases aligning to TRBD1. The CDR3 loop spans 14 amino acids. CDR1 and CDR2 (germline): SGHRS, YFSETQ. The ends lost 3 bases at V and 7 bases at J; junction bases unmatched: 5. The CDR3 DNA reads TGCGCCAGCAGCTCCTCAGGGGGCGGTGAAAAACTGTTTTTT. It yields the protein CASSSSGGGEKLFF. Based on the CDR3 plus reference TRBV5-1 and TRBJ1-4, the full variable domain is KAGVTQTPRYLIKTRGQQVTLSCSPISGHRSVSWYQQTPGQGLQFLFEYFSETQRNKGNFPGRFSGRQFSNSRSEMNVSTLELGDSALYLCASSSSGGGEKLFFGSGTQLSVL.

For this clone: The sample contains more than one DNA sequence encoding this CDR3. The J gene is TRBJ2-7, the V gene TRBV27; TRBD1 matches 11 bases. Germline trimming cut 5 bases from V and 2 bases from J; bases unmatched to any gene: 2. Germline-derived CDR1 and CDR2 are MNHEY and SMNVEV (reference sequence). The CDR3 contains 14 residues. CDR3 region: CASSPGQGAYEQYF. Written as DNA, the CDR3 is TGTGCCAGCAGTCCGGGACAGGGGGCCTACGAGCAGTACTTC.